This T cell receptor beta chain was recorded in a study of T cells after yellow fever vaccination. TCRdb called the 5' RACE reads again in MiXCR, with one record for every CDR3 protein. Seen here are 120,000 or so distinct CDR3 sequences, approximately 14% observed once, and the top ten hold roughly 47%. The germline CDR1 and CDR2 sequences are MGHRA and YSYEKL. Deletions cut 0 bases from V and 4 bases from J, with 6 bases between. This CDR3 contains 14 residues. This clonotype occurred a few times. This rearrangement joins TRBV4-1 to TRBJ2-2; D not certain. The source material was CD8+ T cells sorted from PBMCs, sampled 5 days after the yellow fever booster vaccination. The TCR sequence derives from a man aged 18 to 30 who received the YFV17D yellow fever vaccine. CDR3: CASSQDLFTGELFF. For the CDR3, the DNA is TGCGCCAGCAGCCAAGACCTGTTCACCGGGGAGCTGTTTTTT.